This T cell receptor (beta chain) was sequenced for a study of T cells in localized non-small cell lung cancer. Study-wide points: Highest T cell clonality was seen in uninvolved adjacent lung, surpassing that measured in tumor.

Profiled with immunoSEQ multiplex PCR; TCRdb holds only in-frame clones, not every one. The sample has around 78,000 clones; more than 70% are singletons. As to this clone: The target antigen is unknown.

V shed 5 bases and J 1 base; nucleotides not matched to a gene: 3. CDR1 SEHNR and CDR2 FQNEAQ come from the germline V gene (reference sequence). CDR3 length equals 14 residues. The sequencing here drew on peripheral blood, taken before any cancer treatment. The V gene is TRBV7-9, the J gene TRBJ2-3, with 7 nucleotides matching TRBD1. The TCR comes from an older female donor with stage I lung adenocarcinoma. Here the CDR3 DNA reads TGTGCCAGCAGCGTTGACAGGGGCACAGATACGCAGTATTTT. Its translation: CASSVDRGTDTQYF.